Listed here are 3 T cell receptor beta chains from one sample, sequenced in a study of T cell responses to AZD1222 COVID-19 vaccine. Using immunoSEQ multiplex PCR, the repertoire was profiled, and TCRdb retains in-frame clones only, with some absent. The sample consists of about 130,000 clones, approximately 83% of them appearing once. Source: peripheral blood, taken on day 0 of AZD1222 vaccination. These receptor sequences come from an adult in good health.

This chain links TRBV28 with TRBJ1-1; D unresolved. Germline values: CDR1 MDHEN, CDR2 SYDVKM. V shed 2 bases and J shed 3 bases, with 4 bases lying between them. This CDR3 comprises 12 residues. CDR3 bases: TGTGCCAGCAGTTTAAGCGACACTGAAGCTTTCTTT. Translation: CASSLSDTEAFF.

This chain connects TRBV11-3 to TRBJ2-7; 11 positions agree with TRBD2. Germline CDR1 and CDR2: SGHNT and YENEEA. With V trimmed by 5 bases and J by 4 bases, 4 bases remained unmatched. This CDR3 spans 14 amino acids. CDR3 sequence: CASSHRTSGYEQYF. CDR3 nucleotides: TGTGCCAGCAGCCACCGGACTAGCGGGTACGAGCAGTACTTC.

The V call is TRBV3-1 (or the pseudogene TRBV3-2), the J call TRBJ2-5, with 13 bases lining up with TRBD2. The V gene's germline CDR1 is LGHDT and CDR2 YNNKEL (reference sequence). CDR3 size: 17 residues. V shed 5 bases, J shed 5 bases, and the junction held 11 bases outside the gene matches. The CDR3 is CASSSGLAGPLGETQYF. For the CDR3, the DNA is TGTGCCAGCAGCTCGGGACTAGCGGGGCCCCTAGGGGAGACCCAGTACTTC.